A single sample is the source of the 13 T cell receptor beta chains below, sequenced in a study of cytomegalovirus exposure and HLA in healthy donors. The PCR used 60 Vbeta and 13 Jbeta primers. Clones were read by immunoSEQ multiplex PCR, and TCRdb kept only the in-frame ones, dropping some. The sample records more than 200,000 clones, over 65% being singletons. The material sequenced was PBMCs. The receptors shown here come from a human donor in good health.

A remark on this clone: Its ends do not fully match the called genes, so a read error is possible. The chain links TRBV7-7 to TRBJ2-1, with D possibly being TRBD2 (6 bases). The CDR3 has 13 residues. Germline V CDR1 and CDR2: SSHAT, FNYEAQ (reference sequence). DNA of the CDR3: TGTGCTAGCAGCTCAGCGGACTATGGTGAGCAGTTCTTC. Protein product: CASSSADYGEQFF.

V and J are TRBV27 and TRBJ2-7; 8 bases map to TRBD1. The length of the CDR3 is 14 residues. Looked up from germline, CDR1 is MNHEY and CDR2 is SMNVEV (reference sequence). Trimming cost V 2 bases and J 4 bases; bases outside gene matches: 4. DNA for the CDR3: TGTGCCAGCAGTTTACAGGGGGCTGGGTACGAGCAGTACTTC. Its translation is CASSLQGAGYEQYF.

This clone has just one count. The chain uses TRBV5-8 and TRBJ1-1; D unclear. The CDR3 contains 13 residues. The germline CDR1 and CDR2 sequences are SGHTS and YDEGEE. Trimming took 4 bases from V and 4 from J, leaving 11 bases between them. CDR3 DNA: TGTGCCAGCAGCCCAAGTGAGGGCACTGAAGCTTTCTTT. As protein: CASSPSEGTEAFF.

The CDR3 DNA reads TGCGCCAGCAGCAACCGGGACACAGTTGAAGCTTTCTTT. Protein sequence: CASSNRDTVEAFF. This sequence joins TRBV5-1 and TRBJ1-1; D possibly corresponds to TRBD1 (6 bases). V shed 4 bases and J shed 7 bases, with 14 bases lying between them. Germline V gene lookup returns CDR1 SGHRS and CDR2 YFSETQ. This CDR3 region has 13 residues.

J is TRBJ2-2 and V is TRBV10-1; TRBD1 might be the D (6 bases). The CDR3 totals 20 residues. Germline V gives CDR1 WNHNN, CDR2 SYGVQD (reference sequence). V lost 3 bases and J lost 5, with 28 bases in between. Here the CDR3 DNA reads TGCGCCAGCAGTGATACCAGGGGTCGGTTGTCGGGGTCTGGTACCGGGGAGCTGTTTTTT. Its protein product is CASSDTRGRLSGSGTGELFF.

This sequence joins TRBV6-6 and TRBJ2-7, with 11 positions matching TRBD2. The V and J ends lost 5 bases and 3 bases, in that order; junction bases with no gene match: 3. The CDR3 runs 14 residues. CDR1 and CDR2 from the germline V gene are MNHNY and SVGAGI (reference sequence). The CDR3 spells CASSLGTSGYEQYF. The CDR3 bases are TGTGCCAGCAGTCTCGGGACTAGCGGCTACGAGCAGTACTTC.

For the CDR3, the DNA is TGTGCCAGCAGTGGGTCACCCGAGAACTATGGCTACACCTTC. This sequence encodes CASSGSPENYGYTF. This rearrangement joins TRBV6-1 to TRBJ1-2; no clear D gene. This CDR3 region has 14 residues. Germline V lookup: CDR1 MNHNS, CDR2 SASEGT. Trimming stripped 4 bases from V and 2 bases from J, with 11 bases between.

The chain couples TRBV27 to TRBJ1-1, with 10 positions matching TRBD1. V lost 7 bases and J lost 8; bases outside the gene matches: 4. Per the germline V gene, CDR1 is MNHEY and CDR2 is SMNVEV (reference sequence). The CDR3 is 12 residues long. CDR3 DNA: TGTGCCAGCAACGACAGGGGGCGGGAAGCTTTCTTT. This gives the protein CASNDRGREAFF.

The chain carries TRBV6-4 and TRBJ2-3; 8 bases map to TRBD2. Germline CDR1 and CDR2: MRHNA and SNTAGT. Trimming removed 8 bases from V and 3 bases from J; junction bases left unmatched: 7. CDR3 size: 14 residues. The CDR3: CASATGLGTDTQYF. The CDR3 DNA reads as TGTGCCAGCGCCACGGGACTAGGGACAGATACGCAGTATTTT.

CDR3 in DNA: TGCGCCAGCAGCCCCGGACAGGGGGGAAGTTACCAAGAGACCCAGTACTTC. Protein product: CASSPGQGGSYQETQYF. V is TRBV10-1 and J is TRBJ2-5; 10 bases match TRBD1. Germline V gene data show CDR1 as WNHNN and CDR2 as SYGVQD (reference sequence). The CDR3 has 17 amino acids. V was clipped by 6 bases and J by 0 bases; unmatched bases: 10.

In this sample, this clone turned up a few times. The chain has TRBV11-2 and TRBJ2-7, with 7 bases fitting TRBD1. Trimming took 4 bases from V and 6 from J; bases not matched to a gene: 9. The CDR3 consists of 14 residues. The V gene's germline CDR1 is SGHAT and CDR2 FQNNGV. The CDR3: CASSYSEGGLEQYF. CDR3 in DNA: TGTGCCAGCAGCTATAGTGAAGGGGGCCTCGAGCAGTACTTC.

CDR3 protein: CAWGQGRSPETQYF. CDR3 coding DNA: TGTGCCTGGGGACAGGGGAGAAGTCCAGAGACCCAGTACTTC. The V and J genes are TRBV30 and TRBJ2-5; 9 bases line up with TRBD1. CDR3 length: 14 amino acids. The germline CDR1 and CDR2 sequences are GTSNPN and SVGIG (reference sequence). Germline trimming cut 5 bases from V and 4 bases from J; bases unmatched to any gene: 8.

The chain has TRBV7-9 and TRBJ2-5; 7 bases align to TRBD1. CDR1 and CDR2 (germline): SEHNR, FQNEAQ (reference sequence). With V trimmed by 5 bases and J by 2 bases, 8 bases remained unmatched. This CDR3 region has 15 residues. The CDR3 nucleotides are TGTGCCAGCAGCCGGTGGTGGGACAGACAAGAGACCCAGTACTTC. It codes for CASSRWWDRQETQYF.